This TCR beta chain was identified in a study of blood T cell repertoires in COVID-19 (dated by TCRdb to 2019 to 2021). As for the study more broadly: Samples from collaborators originated in the United States, Italy and Spain and spanned both the acute and convalescent phases of COVID-19. HLA class I and class II types, where available, came from metadata supplied by the sample provider rather than from assay-based typing. The material from the prospective study consisted of cDNA or gDNA derived from T cells, B-cell-depleted T cells, or PBMCs. A de-identified subject ID, COVID-19 status, age in years and sex were almost always included in the sample metadata. Subjects who had been exposed to COVID-19, were actively infected with it, or had recovered from it provided the deeply sampled blood TCRbeta repertoires that made up the dataset. The samples were drawn from two sources: the first 160 participants of the ongoing ImmuneRACE study, and 1,200 or so subjects contributed by 6 global collaborators. The repertoires were made available in a free public database intended to serve as a resource for research on the immune response to SARS-CoV-2. Points the paper makes about the study in general: How much clinical and demographic metadata was included differed by source and by participant, and the metadata was provided uncurated.

The collaborating institutions used their own protocols to collect whole blood in K2EDTA tubes. For TCRbeta analysis, collaborators shipped samples in one of three forms: frozen whole blood, isolated PBMCs, or DNA extracted from either of those sample types. TCRbeta CDR3 regions were amplified from genomic DNA by means of the immunoSEQ Assay, a bias-controlled multiplex PCR. In the paper's pipeline: The number of nucleated cells in each sample was estimated by amplification of reference gene primers within the assay. Sequence reads were collapsed and filtered to measure the absolute abundance of every unique TCRbeta CDR3 rearrangement. Productive Simpson clonality was computed per sample as the square root of Simpson's diversity index over productive rearrangements. TCRdb took over this immuneACCESS table, retaining in-frame rearrangements with V and J assigned. Such tables are incomplete; in checked studies, under half of the missing clones stem from an unresolved V gene, and the remainder is unexplained. The V and J calls and the clone size are those of that table, but D and trimming were determined from the DNA. The sample has about 80,000 clones on record, about four fifths of them singletons. The top ten clones comprise roughly 22% of the sample.

Regarding this clone: What antigen it recognizes has not been identified. No much larger clonotype is one base removed from it; base qualities were not supplied.

V drops 3 bases and J drops 3 bases, leaving 16 bases in between. The germline V gene (reference sequence) yields SGHNT for CDR1 and YYREEE for CDR2. The CDR3, from cysteine to phenylalanine, totals 15 residues. Kept here is only the CDR3 DNA, which spans 45 bases and is read in frame from base 1. The chain is encoded by TRBV5-4 joined to TRBJ2-7; the D segment could be TRBD2, given 8 matching bases. This TCR derives from a human donor in a cohort sampled during active COVID-19. Sequenced sample: peripheral blood. CDR3 loop: CASSSGGTVSYEQYF. DNA sequence: TGTGCCAGCAGCTCGGGAGGGACAGTAAGCTACGAGCAGTACTTC.